The 16 T cell receptor beta chains below all came from one sample that was sequenced in a study of response to subunit inactivated influenza vaccine. A single record per CDR3 protein comes from TCRdb applying MiXCR to the RT-PCR reads. The sample shows approximately 520,000 distinct CDR3 sequences, 15% to 20% of them seen only once. Specimen: CD4+ T cells sorted from PBMCs, collected roughly 24 months after vaccination. The receptors here all came from a man between 50 and 75 years old who received an inactivated influenza vaccine.

V usage is TRBV27 and J usage is TRBJ1-1; D uncertain. The CDR3 is 14 residues long. Trimming cost V 8 bases and J 0 bases, with 13 bases left between them. Germline V gene lookup returns CDR1 MNHEY and CDR2 SMNVEV (reference sequence). CDR3: CASSGRLMNTEAFF. CDR3 bases: TGTGCCAGCTCCGGACGGCTTATGAACACTGAAGCTTTCTTT.

The chain joins TRBV7-2 to TRBJ2-5; D is perhaps TRBD1 (5 bases). The V gene lost 0 bases and the J gene lost 1 base, with 9 bases spanning the gap. CDR3 length: 15 amino acids. The germline V gene encodes CDR1 SGHTA and CDR2 FQGNSA. The CDR3 DNA reads TGTGCCAGCAGCTTAGCGGCAAGGGGCCAAGAGACCCAGTACTTC. It translates to CASSLAARGQETQYF. The whole variable domain, filled in from reference TRBV7-2 and TRBJ2-5, reads GAGVSQSPSNKVTEKGKDVELRCDPISGHTALYWYRQSLGQGLEFLIYFQGNSAPDKSGLPSDRFSAERTGGSVSTLTIQRTQQEDSAVYLCASSLAARGQETQYFGPGTRLLVL.

This clonotype was seen only a few times. The chain joins TRBV29-1 to TRBJ2-3, with D unclear. Germline V gene data show CDR1 as SQVTM and CDR2 as ANQGSEA. CDR3 length: 12 residues. The V end lost 3 bases, the J end lost 2 bases, and 6 bases lay between the germline ends. CDR3: CSVEGDTDTQYF. The CDR3 DNA is TGCAGCGTTGAGGGTGACACAGATACGCAGTATTTT.

The genes are TRBV6-1 and TRBJ2-2, with 9 bases that match TRBD1. The V segment lost 6 bases and the J segment 5 bases; nucleotides outside the gene matches: 4. This CDR3 has 14 amino acids. Germline V gives CDR1 MNHNS, CDR2 SASEGT. In DNA form, the CDR3 reads TGTGCCAGCAGCCCACAGGGGGCAACCGGGGAGCTGTTTTTT. It encodes CASSPQGATGELFF.

This clonotype was counted ten times or more. The chain links TRBV3-1 to TRBJ2-1; 11 nucleotides match TRBD2. The germline CDR1 and CDR2 sequences are LGHDT and YNNKEL (reference sequence). This CDR3 has 15 amino acids. The V segment lost 4 bases and the J segment 7 bases; nucleotides outside the gene matches: 6. Here the CDR3 reads CASSLPSGRRNEQFF. The CDR3 DNA follows: TGTGCCAGCAGCCTGCCTAGCGGGAGGAGAAATGAGCAGTTCTTC.

The table lists this clonotype with a few counts. The rearrangement links TRBV5-1 to TRBJ1-2, with 7 bases that match TRBD1. Germline V gene data show CDR1 as SGHRS and CDR2 as YFSETQ. This CDR3 has 15 residues. Trimming removed 4 bases from V and 8 bases from J; junction bases left unmatched: 14. The CDR3 region is CASSLSTGPGLGYTF. Here the CDR3 DNA reads TGCGCCAGCAGCCTCTCGACAGGGCCCGGATTAGGCTACACCTTC. The full variable domain, with the rest looked up from reference TRBV5-1 and TRBJ1-2, is KAGVTQTPRYLIKTRGQQVTLSCSPISGHRSVSWYQQTPGQGLQFLFEYFSETQRNKGNFPGRFSGRQFSNSRSEMNVSTLELGDSALYLCASSLSTGPGLGYTFGSGTRLTVV.

In its sample, this clonotype was seen a few times. The chain joins TRBV19 to TRBJ1-4; D gene uncertain. Trimming took 7 bases from V and 5 from J, leaving 11 bases between them. The CDR3 has 13 amino acids. The germline CDR1 and CDR2 sequences are LNHDA and SQIVND (reference sequence). The CDR3 bases are TGTGCCAGTAAGAAGGAGCAGAATGAAAAACTGTTTTTT. As protein: CASKKEQNEKLFF.

This chain uses TRBV20-1 with TRBJ2-3, with D possibly matching TRBD1 (6 bases). Trimming removed 6 bases at V and 0 bases at J, with 22 bases between. CDR3 length: 17 amino acids. The germline V gene encodes CDR1 DFQATT and CDR2 SNEGSKA (reference sequence). The CDR3 region is CSATPALGHHSTDTQYF. The CDR3 DNA sequence: TGCAGTGCGACCCCCGCCCTGGGACACCATAGCACAGATACGCAGTATTTT.

The chain links TRBV12-3 or TRBV12-4 to TRBJ2-3, with D perhaps being TRBD1 or TRBD2 (6 bases each). The CDR3 has 14 amino acids. V shed 5 bases and J shed 5 bases, with 14 bases lying between them. Written as DNA, the CDR3 is TGTGCCAGCAGTAAGTCGGGGGCGAAAGATACGCAGTATTTT. Residues: CASSKSGAKDTQYF.

The chain links TRBV10-3 to TRBJ1-1, with TRBD1 matching 7 bases. Trimming at V came to 6 bases and at J to 7 bases, leaving 5 bases not matched to a gene. CDR3 length: 12 residues. CDR1 and CDR2 (germline): ENHRY, SYGVKD. The CDR3 sequence is CAISGRDSEAFF. DNA for the CDR3: TGTGCCATCAGCGGCCGGGACAGTGAAGCTTTCTTT.

In its sample, this clonotype was seen a few times. The gene calls are TRBV20-1 and TRBJ1-5; D might be TRBD1 (6 bases). The CDR3 is made up of 17 amino acids. V was cut by 8 bases and J by 1 base, with 24 bases left in between. Germline V CDR1 and CDR2: DFQATT, SNEGSKA (reference sequence). CDR3 nucleotide sequence: TGCAGTCTCATGAATTTGGCAGGGGTTATAAGCAATCAGCCCCAGCATTTT. Translating it yields CSLMNLAGVISNQPQHF.

This clonotype was found a few times. V is TRBV14 and J is TRBJ2-3; D is perhaps TRBD2 (6 bases). This CDR3 has 15 residues. The V end was cut by 3 bases, the J end by 2 bases, with 12 bases between. Germline V CDR1 and CDR2: SGHDN, FVKESK. CDR3 loop: CASSHLGLPTDTQYF. CDR3 bases: TGTGCCAGCAGCCACTTGGGACTGCCCACAGATACGCAGTATTTT. The full variable domain, rest sourced from reference TRBV14 and TRBJ2-3, is EAGVTQFPSHSVIEKGQTVTLRCDPISGHDNLYWYRRVMGKEIKFLLHFVKESKQDESGMPNNRFLAERTGGTYSTLKVQPAELEDSGVYFCASSHLGLPTDTQYFGPGTRLTVL.

In its sample, this clonotype was seen many times. The genes are TRBV7-2 and TRBJ1-6; D is unresolved. Trimming took 0 bases from V and 7 from J, leaving 13 bases between them. The CDR3 runs 16 residues. Germline V lookup: CDR1 SGHTA, CDR2 FQGNSA. CDR3: CASSLASGGLNSPLHF. The CDR3 region has the DNA TGTGCCAGCAGCTTAGCTTCAGGCGGACTAAATTCACCCCTCCACTTT.

This clonotype was found a few times. The chain combines TRBV5-1 with TRBJ2-1; the match to TRBD1 covers 8 bases. In germline, CDR1 is SGHRS, CDR2 YFSETQ. V trimming: 0 bases; J trimming: 6 bases; junction bases outside the gene matches: 5. CDR3 length: 15 amino acids. CDR3 amino acids: CASSLGQGMGNEQFF. CDR3 nucleotides: TGCGCCAGCAGCTTGGGACAGGGGATGGGCAATGAGCAGTTCTTC.

Notes on this clonotype: The conserved phenylalanine or tryptophan normally closing the CDR3 is absent here, so this likely arose from a read error. The DNA is omitted, as the CDR3 cannot be located on it reliably, and the CDR3 follows TCRdb's listing. The chain joins TRBV29-1 to TRBJ2-1; the table calls TRBD2, which could not be checked here. The CDR3 numbers 13 amino acids, ends counted. Germline-derived CDR1 and CDR2 are SQVTM and ANQGSEA. The CDR3 loop reads CSVLGLAGGPLFL.

The J gene is TRBJ1-6, the V gene TRBV10-3; the D gene is possibly TRBD1 (5 bases). The V end was cut by 2 bases, the J end by 10 bases, with 9 bases between. Germline CDR1 is ENHRY and CDR2 is SYGVKD. The CDR3 is made up of 13 amino acids. This CDR3 reads CAISEGAGSPLHF. As DNA, the CDR3 is TGTGCCATCAGTGAGGGGGCTGGGTCACCCCTCCACTTT.